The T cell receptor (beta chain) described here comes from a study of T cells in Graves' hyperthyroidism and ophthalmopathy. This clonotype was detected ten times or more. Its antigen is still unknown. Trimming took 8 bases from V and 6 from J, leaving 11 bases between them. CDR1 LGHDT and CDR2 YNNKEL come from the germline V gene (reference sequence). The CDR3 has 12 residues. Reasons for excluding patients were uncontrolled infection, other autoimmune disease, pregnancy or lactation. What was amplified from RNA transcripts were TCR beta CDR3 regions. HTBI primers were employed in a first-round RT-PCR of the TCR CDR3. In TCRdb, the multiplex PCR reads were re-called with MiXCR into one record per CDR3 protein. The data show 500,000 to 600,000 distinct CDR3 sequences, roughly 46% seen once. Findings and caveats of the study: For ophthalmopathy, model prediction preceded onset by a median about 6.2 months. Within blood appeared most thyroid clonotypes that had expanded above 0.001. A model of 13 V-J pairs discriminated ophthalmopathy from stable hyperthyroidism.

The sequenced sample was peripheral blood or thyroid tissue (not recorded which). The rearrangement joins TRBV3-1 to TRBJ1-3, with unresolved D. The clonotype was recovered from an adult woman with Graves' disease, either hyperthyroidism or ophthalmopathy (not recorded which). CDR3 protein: CASSQSINTIYF. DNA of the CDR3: TGTGCCAGCTCACAGTCGATAAACACCATATATTTT.